This T cell receptor (beta chain) was sequenced during a study of blood T cell repertoires in COVID-19. The CDR3 runs 14 residues. V was pared by 4 bases and J by 7 bases, with 14 bases between. Germline V gene data show CDR1 as SGHTS and CDR2 as YDEGEE. The method was immunoSEQ multiplex PCR; TCRdb's version includes in-frame clones alone and lacks a portion of them. The data show around 390,000 clones, just under 90% seen once. Participant-reported clinical history was the basis for cohort assignment. The chain carries TRBV5-8 and TRBJ2-2, with D tentatively TRBD1 (6 bases). The receptor's source is a woman in her fifties or sixties who had recovered from COVID-19. Sequenced input: PBMCs or T cells enriched from blood (not recorded which). The CDR3 here is CASSPGDVHGELFF. CDR3 coding DNA: TGTGCCAGCAGCCCAGGGGATGTGCACGGGGAGCTGTTTTTT.